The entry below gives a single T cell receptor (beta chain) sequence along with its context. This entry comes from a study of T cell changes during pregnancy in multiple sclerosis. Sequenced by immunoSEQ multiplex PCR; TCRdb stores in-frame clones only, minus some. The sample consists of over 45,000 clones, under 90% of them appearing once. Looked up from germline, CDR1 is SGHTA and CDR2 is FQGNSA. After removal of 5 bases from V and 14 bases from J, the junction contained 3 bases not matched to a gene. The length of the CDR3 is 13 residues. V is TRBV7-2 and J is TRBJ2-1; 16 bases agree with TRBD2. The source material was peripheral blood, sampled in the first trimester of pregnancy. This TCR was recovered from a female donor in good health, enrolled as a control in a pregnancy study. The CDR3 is CASSTGLAGGKFF. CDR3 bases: TGTGCCAGCAGCACGGGACTAGCGGGGGGGAAGTTCTTC.